This TCR beta chain stems from a study of blood T cell repertoires in COVID-19. Study background: Material from acute and convalescent COVID-19 was sourced from the United States, Italy and Spain. Sample material is recorded as cDNA or gDNA derived from T cells, B-cell-depleted T cells, or PBMCs.

Between the trimmed V and J ends, which lost 6 bases and 0 bases, there was a span of 11 bases. Germline V gives CDR1 SNHLY, CDR2 FYNNEI. CDR3 length: 14 residues. Per the original data handling: The authors estimated nucleated cell counts from reference gene primer amplification. Using immunoSEQ multiplex PCR, the repertoire was profiled, and TCRdb retains in-frame clones only, with some absent. D and trimming come from the DNA, and the V and J calls and clone size come from that table. Of roughly 200,000 clones listed, 88% are singletons. The sequencing input was peripheral blood. The V gene is TRBV2, the J gene TRBJ2-5, with TRBD1 as a possible D gene (5 bases). The origin of this receptor is a man aged 40-50 years with active or convalescent COVID-19. DNA of the CDR3: TGTGCCAGCAGCGGACCAGGGTACCAAGAGACCCAGTACTTC. This gives the protein CASSGPGYQETQYF.